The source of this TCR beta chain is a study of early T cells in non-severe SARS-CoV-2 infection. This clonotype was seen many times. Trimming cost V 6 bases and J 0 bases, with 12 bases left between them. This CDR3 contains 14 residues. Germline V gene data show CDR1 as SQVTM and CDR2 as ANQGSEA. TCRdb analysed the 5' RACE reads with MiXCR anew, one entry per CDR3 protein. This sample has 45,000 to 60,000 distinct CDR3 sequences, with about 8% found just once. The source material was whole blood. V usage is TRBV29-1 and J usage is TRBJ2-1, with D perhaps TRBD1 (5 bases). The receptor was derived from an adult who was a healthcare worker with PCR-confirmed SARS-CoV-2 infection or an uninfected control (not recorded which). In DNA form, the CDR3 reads TGCAGCGTGGTCCACAGGAGCTCCTACAATGAGCAGTTCTTC. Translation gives CSVVHRSSYNEQFF.